The rows below give T cell receptor beta chains drawn from one sample of a study of control samples from healthy donors and cancer patients. Profiled with immunoSEQ multiplex PCR; TCRdb holds only in-frame clones, not every one. This sample has about 170,000 clones, with around 88% found just once. Sequenced material: blood. These receptors were collected from a woman in her 30s in good health. CDR3s include the opening cysteine and the closing phenylalanine or tryptophan. Each record gives: V gene, J gene, D gene, clone size, CDR3 DNA, CDR3 protein. The D gene is left open where the match is weak. Part of the rows lack a size; the others show once, few, many or a class for expanded clones.

TRBV9	TRBJ1-4	-	-	TGTGCCAGCAGCGTTGGGGTTGCAACTAATGAAAAACTGTTTTTT	CASSVGVATNEKLFF
TRBV15	TRBJ1-2	TRBD1	-	TGTGCCACCAGCAGAGATATCACCGGGACAGGGGCATCGTTTGGCTATGGCTACACCTTC	CATSRDITGTGASFGYGYTF
TRBV18	TRBJ1-5	TRBD1	few	TGTGCCAGCTCAAGGGACAGGACTTATCAGCCCCAGCATTTT	CASSRDRTYQPQHF
TRBV9	TRBJ1-1	TRBD1	-	TGTGCCAGCAGCGCCCGGGACAGGGTCTTGAACACTGAAGCTTTCTTT	CASSARDRVLNTEAFF
TRBV19	TRBJ2-5	-	-	TGTGCCAGTAGTATCCCCGGACAGCAAGAGACCCAGTACTTC	CASSIPGQQETQYF
TRBV18	TRBJ2-6	-	-	TGTGCCAGCTCACCAGTTTACTCTGGGGCCAACGTCCTGACTTTC	CASSPVYSGANVLTF
TRBV20-1	TRBJ2-5	TRBD2	-	TGCAGTGCTAGTTTGCGGGAGGAGACCCAGTACTTC	CSASLREETQYF
TRBV14	TRBJ2-3	-	once	TGTGCCAGCAGCCAAGTAATTTTCACAGATACGCAGTATTTT	CASSQVIFTDTQYF
TRBV5-1	TRBJ2-1	-	few	TGCGCCAGCAGCTTGGAGGCAGGGCTATTCAATGAGCAGTTCTTC	CASSLEAGLFNEQFF
TRBV5-1	TRBJ2-1	TRBD2	few	TGCGCCAGCAGCTTGACTCTAAGCGGGGACGGCAATGAGCAGTTCTTC	CASSLTLSGDGNEQFF
TRBV28	TRBJ2-7	-	-	TGTGCCAGCAGTGACCGGGTGTTCGGGCAGTACTTC	CASSDRVFGQYF
TRBV5-4	TRBJ1-6	-	-	TGTGCCAGCAGCTGGATGGTAGGGGATTCACCCCTCCACTTT	CASSWMVGDSPLHF
TRBV6-1	TRBJ1-2	-	-	TGTGCCAGCAGTGACGGACTCTATGGCTACACCTTC	CASSDGLYGYTF
TRBV10-3	TRBJ1-4	TRBD1	-	TGTGCCATCAGTGCTAACCCCGGGACAGGGGAAAAACTGTTTTTT	CAISANPGTGEKLFF
TRBV9	TRBJ1-2	-	-	TGTGCCAGCAGCGTAGATCAGGGGCGTAGTGGCTACACCTTC	CASSVDQGRSGYTF
TRBV24-1	TRBJ2-2	-	-	TGTGCCACCAGTGATTTTGTAGGGAACACCGGGGAGCTGTTTTTT	CATSDFVGNTGELFF
TRBV28	TRBJ1-5	-	few	TGTGCCAGCAGTGCGACAGGACTCTATAGCAATCAGCCCCAGCATTTT	CASSATGLYSNQPQHF
TRBV6-5	TRBJ1-2	-	-	TGTGCCAGCAGTTCTCCTCAGAGCCGTGGCTACACCTTC	CASSSPQSRGYTF
TRBV4-1	TRBJ2-7	TRBD2	-	TGCGCCAGCAGCCAAGCACTAGCGGGAGCGGGGGAGCAGTACTTC	CASSQALAGAGEQYF
TRBV11-2	TRBJ2-7	TRBD2	-	TGTGCCAGCAGCTTTCGTCTAGCGGGTTACGAGCAGTACTTC	CASSFRLAGYEQYF
TRBV5-5	TRBJ1-3	-	-	TGTGCCAGCAGCTTAGGGGAGGCTGGAAACACCATATATTTT	CASSLGEAGNTIYF
TRBV19	TRBJ1-5	-	few	TGTGCCAGTAGGCCGGTCCCCGGAGGGAGTCAGCCCCAGCATTTT	CASRPVPGGSQPQHF
TRBV7-7	TRBJ2-3	TRBD2	once	TGTGCTAGCAGCTTAGGGCTAGCGGGGGATACGCAGTATTTT	CASSLGLAGDTQYF
TRBV28	TRBJ1-2	-	few	TGTGCCAGCAGTTTTGGGCAGGGGTATGGCTACACCTTC	CASSFGQGYGYTF
TRBV10-3	TRBJ1-3	-	-	TGTGCCACGAGGGGGGGATCGGCAGACACCATATATTTT	CATRGGSADTIYF
TRBV9	TRBJ2-2	-	-	TGTGCCAGCAGCCGCCTGGCTAGCTCCACCGGGGAGCTGTTTTTT	CASSRLASSTGELFF
TRBV19	TRBJ1-5	-	-	TGTGCCAGTAGTATAGATCAGGGTTGGGGCAATCAGCCCCAGCATTTT	CASSIDQGWGNQPQHF
TRBV28	TRBJ2-1	-	-	TGTGCCAGCAGTTTCACTGAGCAGTTCTTC	CASSFTEQFF
TRBV6-5	TRBJ2-6	-	-	TGTGCCACCTCTCACTCTGGGGCCAACGTCCTGACTTTC	CATSHSGANVLTF
TRBV27	TRBJ2-3	-	-	TGTGCCAGCAGGGGGCCAGATACGCAGTATTTT	CASRGPDTQYF
TRBV19	TRBJ2-5	TRBD2	-	TGTGCCAGTCGGACTAGCGGGAGCGGAGAGACCCAGTACTTC	CASRTSGSGETQYF
TRBV10-3	TRBJ1-3	-	-	TGTGCCATCAGTGAGGCCCGAGGGGGTAAGGGAAACACCATATATTTT	CAISEARGGKGNTIYF
TRBV6-5	TRBJ1-2	TRBD1	-	TGTGCCAGCAGCGGGGACAGCGTTTACGGCTACACCTTC	CASSGDSVYGYTF
TRBV28	TRBJ1-2	-	-	TGTGCCAGCAGGTACGACGTGGGCTACACCTTC	CASRYDVGYTF
TRBV7-8	TRBJ2-7	-	-	TGTGCCAGCAGCTTAGCTCCCGCGGGGGAGCAGTACTTC	CASSLAPAGEQYF
TRBV7-2	TRBJ1-2	TRBD1	-	TGTGCCAGCAGCTTAGGAGGTGTAGGGGGCATTGGCTACACCTTC	CASSLGGVGGIGYTF
TRBV28	TRBJ1-4	-	large	TGTGCCAGCAGTCTGAGACCCCCGGACGAAAAAGGACTTGCAACTAATGAAAAACTGTTTTTT	CASSLRPPDEKGLATNEKLFF
TRBV5-1	TRBJ2-3	-	-	TGCGCCAGCAGCACCCTAGGACACTTCACAGATACGCAGTATTTT	CASSTLGHFTDTQYF
TRBV28	TRBJ2-2	TRBD2	-	TGTGCCAGCAGTCCCGCTGGGGTAGCGGGATTCACCGGGGAGCTGTTTTTT	CASSPAGVAGFTGELFF
TRBV11-2	TRBJ1-1	-	-	TGTGCCAGCAGCTTATTCATGAACACTGAAGCTTTCTTT	CASSLFMNTEAFF
TRBV6-5	TRBJ1-3	-	-	TGTGCCAGCAGTACACCTGGAAACACCATATATTTT	CASSTPGNTIYF
TRBV6-6	TRBJ1-5	TRBD1	few	TGTGCCAGCCTGGACAGGGGTGATCAGCCCCAGCATTTT	CASLDRGDQPQHF
TRBV2	TRBJ2-2	-	-	TGTGCCAGCAGCCCGACTAGAAACACCGGGGAGCTGTTTTTT	CASSPTRNTGELFF
TRBV5-6	TRBJ1-1	-	-	TGTGCCAGCAGCTTGGTACGGAAGAACACTGAAGCTTTCTTT	CASSLVRKNTEAFF
TRBV19	TRBJ2-1	TRBD2	-	TGTGCCAGTAGAATAACTAGCGGGGGGCACAATGAGCAGTTCTTC	CASRITSGGHNEQFF
TRBV6-5	TRBJ1-2	-	once	TGTGCCAGCAGCCGGGGGACGGATGGCTACACCTTC	CASSRGTDGYTF
TRBV19	TRBJ1-5	TRBD1	-	TGTGCCAGTGCTGGACAGGGGGCTCAGCCCCAGCATTTT	CASAGQGAQPQHF
TRBV7-9	TRBJ2-1	-	-	TGTGCCAGCAGCTTAGTACTCCGGGCTTCCTACAATGAGCAGTTCTTC	CASSLVLRASYNEQFF
TRBV30	TRBJ2-1	TRBD2	-	TGTGCCTGGTCCGGACCCGAGCGGGACTCCTACAATGAGCAGTTCTTC	CAWSGPERDSYNEQFF
TRBV5-1	TRBJ1-4	TRBD1	-	TGCGCCAGCAGCTTCACAGGGGCGGTGGATGAAAAACTGTTTTTT	CASSFTGAVDEKLFF
TRBV6-5	TRBJ1-2	-	once	TGTGCCAGCACCTTTGCCAGGGATAACTATGGCTACACCTTC	CASTFARDNYGYTF
TRBV2	TRBJ1-3	-	-	TGTGCCAGCAGGGTACGAGGGGACGCCATATATTTT	CASRVRGDAIYF
TRBV12-3/TRBV12-4	TRBJ2-2	-	-	TGTGCCAGCAGTAGGACCTACACCGGGGAGCTGTTTTTT	CASSRTYTGELFF
TRBV7-9	TRBJ1-2	-	-	TGTGCCAGCAGCTTAGATAGTGGGGGCTACACCTTC	CASSLDSGGYTF